These 27 T cell receptor beta chains were all obtained from the same sample, sequenced in a study of patients and donors after allogeneic stem cell transplantation. One entry per CDR3 protein, called by TCRdb with MiXCR from the RT-PCR reads. The profile shows 90,000 to 130,000 distinct CDR3 sequences, less than 45% of them singletons. The specimen was blood, either unsorted or a sorted T cell fraction (not recorded which). Receptors originate from a human donor who was either an allogeneic HSCT recipient or a stem cell or donor lymphocyte infusion donor (not recorded which). It is not recorded whose cells these are; they may come from a transplant donor.

This clonotype has just a few counts. The chain recombines TRBV19 with TRBJ2-6; 9 bases are shared with TRBD2. After removal of 1 base from V and 1 base from J, the junction contained 8 bases not matched to a gene. There are 19 residues in the CDR3. Germline CDR1 and CDR2: LNHDA and SQIVND (reference sequence). The CDR3 sequence is CASSIVKTSGPSGANVLTF. In nucleotides, the CDR3 is TGTGCCAGTAGTATAGTGAAAACTAGCGGGCCGTCTGGGGCCAACGTCCTGACTTTC.

The chain carries TRBV14 and TRBJ2-4; D might be TRBD2 (6 bases). This CDR3 region has 13 residues. V gave up 4 bases and J gave up 9 bases, with 13 bases separating them. CDR1 is SGHDN, CDR2 FVKESK, per germline. CDR3 coding DNA: TGTGCCAGCAGCCCGACTAGTTTGGGCATTCAGTACTTC. It translates to CASSPTSLGIQYF. Supplemented by reference TRBV14 and TRBJ2-4, the full variable domain reads EAGVTQFPSHSVIEKGQTVTLRCDPISGHDNLYWYRRVMGKEIKFLLHFVKESKQDESGMPNNRFLAERTGGTYSTLKVQPAELEDSGVYFCASSPTSLGIQYFGAGTRLSVL.

Only a few counts were recorded for this clonotype. This chain connects TRBV24-1 to TRBJ2-5; the D is unclear. Trimming stripped 3 bases from V and 4 bases from J, with 11 bases between. This CDR3 is 14 amino acids long. Germline CDR1 and CDR2: KGHDR and SFDVKD. In DNA, the CDR3 is TGTGCCACCAGTGATAGGAGTAGGAGAGAGACCCAGTACTTC. Residues: CATSDRSRRETQYF.

The chain couples TRBV20-1 to TRBJ1-1; D not certain. Germline V gene sequence: CDR1 DFQATT, CDR2 SNEGSKA (reference sequence). The CDR3 consists of 14 residues. Trimming left V 5 bases short and J 1 base short, with 14 bases between. The CDR3 bases are TGCAGTGCTTCTTCCTACGTTCCGAACACTGAAGCTTTCTTT. Translation: CSASSYVPNTEAFF.

The V and J genes are TRBV4-3 and TRBJ2-1; 13 bases align to TRBD2. V gave up 4 bases and J gave up 6 bases; unmatched junction bases: 6. From germline, CDR1 is LGHNA and CDR2 YSLEER. CDR3 length: 16 amino acids. In nucleotides, the CDR3 is TGCGCCAGCAGCCCGCTACTAGCGGGAGGGTCCAATGAGCAGTTCTTC. Residues: CASSPLLAGGSNEQFF.

The chain links TRBV21-1 to TRBJ2-1; TRBD2, the table's D call, lacks a check against the DNA. TRBV21-1 is a documented pseudogene. CDR3 size: 12 residues. Here the CDR3 reads CASRLVGYEQFF. For the CDR3, the DNA is TGTGCCAGCCGCCTAGTGGGGTATGAGCAGTTCTTC.

A few counts support this clonotype. V is TRBV9 and J is TRBJ1-2; 7 bases match TRBD1. V was pared by 4 bases and J by 3 bases, with 6 bases of the junction left unmatched. CDR1 is SGDLS, CDR2 YYNGEE, per germline. CDR3 length equals 14 residues. Here the CDR3 DNA reads TGTGCCAGCAGCCCAACAACAGGGGACTATGGCTACACCTTC. This encodes CASSPTTGDYGYTF.

The V and J genes are TRBV29-1 and TRBJ2-7, with 7 bases fitting TRBD2. CDR1 is SQVTM and CDR2 is ANQGSEA in the germline V gene. The CDR3 length is 12 residues. The junction had 4 bases not matched to a gene; V was cut back by 6 bases and J by 2 bases. CDR3: CSVLANTYEQYF. The CDR3 nucleotides read TGCAGCGTACTAGCGAACACCTACGAGCAGTACTTC.

V gene TRBV6-2 or TRBV6-3 combines with J gene TRBJ2-2, with 8 bases aligning to TRBD2. The germline V gene encodes CDR1 MNHEY and CDR2 SVGEGT. After removal of 1 base from V and 6 bases from J, the junction contained 13 bases not matched to a gene. The CDR3 sequence is 18 residues long. This chain's CDR3 is CASSYFSSGRRKAGELFF. As DNA, the CDR3 is TGTGCCAGCAGTTACTTCTCAAGCGGGAGACGAAAGGCCGGGGAGCTGTTTTTT.

V gene TRBV20-1 combines with J gene TRBJ2-7, with D perhaps matching TRBD2 (6 bases). Per the germline V gene, CDR1 is DFQATT and CDR2 is SNEGSKA (reference sequence). The ends were cut back, 5 bases at V and 0 bases at J, with 14 bases in the middle. The CDR3 extends over 14 amino acids. CDR3 sequence reads: CSAGGTASSYEQYF. Here the CDR3 DNA reads TGCAGTGCTGGAGGGACGGCAAGCTCCTACGAGCAGTACTTC.

This clonotype was seen a handful of times. The chain couples TRBV6-5 to TRBJ2-3; 15 bases are a match to TRBD2. The CDR3 consists of 14 residues. Losses at the gene ends were 6 bases for V and 8 bases for J; bases not matched to a gene: 3. Germline V CDR1 and CDR2: MNHEY, SVGAGI. CDR3 in DNA: TGTGCCAGCAGGCAGGGACTAGCGGGAGGTACGCAGTATTTT. It specifies CASRQGLAGGTQYF.

This clonotype was seen only a few times. This chain connects TRBV28 to TRBJ2-6; D is perhaps TRBD1 (5 bases). From germline, CDR1 is MDHEN and CDR2 SYDVKM. The ends were cut back, 3 bases at V and 1 base at J, with 7 bases in the middle. There are 15 residues in the CDR3. In DNA form, the CDR3 reads TGTGCCAGCAGTTTCCAGGGATCTGGGGCCAACGTCCTGACTTTC. Its translation is CASSFQGSGANVLTF. The full variable domain, completed using reference TRBV28 and TRBJ2-6, is DVKVTQSSRYLVKRTGEKVFLECVQDMDHENMFWYRQDPGLGLRLIYFSYDVKMKEKGDIPEGYSVSREKKERFSLILESASTNQTSMYLCASSFQGSGANVLTFGAGSRLTVL.

This clonotype was detected a few times. The chain combines TRBV11-3 with TRBJ2-3; D unclear. Trimming took off 5 bases at V and 2 bases at J, with 20 bases between the two ends. The CDR3 spans 17 residues. Germline V gives CDR1 SGHNT, CDR2 YENEEA. This CDR3 reads CASSVRQARALTDTQYF. In DNA, the CDR3 is TGTGCCAGCAGCGTTAGACAAGCCCGAGCCCTCACAGATACGCAGTATTTT.

The CDR3 spells CASSRGDTGDNQPQHF. In DNA form, the CDR3 reads TGCGCCAGCAGCCGCGGGGACACAGGGGACAATCAGCCCCAGCATTTT. V is TRBV4-1 and J is TRBJ1-5, with 7 bases that match TRBD1. Germline V gene lookup returns CDR1 MGHRA and CDR2 YSYEKL. The V gene end was trimmed by 4 bases and the J gene end by 3 bases; junction bases not matched to a gene: 9. This CDR3 comprises 16 residues.

The CDR3 bases are TGCAGTGCTAGAGACCCTTCAGGGCCAGCTAACTATGGCTACACCTTC. It translates to CSARDPSGPANYGYTF. The chain combines TRBV20-1 with TRBJ1-2, with a possible D match to TRBD1 (5 bases). CDR3 length: 16 amino acids. V lost 0 bases and J 0 bases, leaving 14 bases between the germline ends. Per the germline V gene, CDR1 is DFQATT and CDR2 is SNEGSKA (reference sequence).

V usage is TRBV12-3 or TRBV12-4 and J usage is TRBJ2-3, with TRBD2 matching 7 bases. J gave up 6 bases and V 5 bases, and 5 bases lay outside the gene matches. The length of the CDR3 is 13 residues. The CDR3 loop is CASSLGLTDTQYF. The CDR3 DNA sequence: TGTGCCAGCAGTCTGGGACTAACGGATACGCAGTATTTT.

This clonotype has only a few counts. The chain uses TRBV7-2 and TRBJ1-1; perhaps TRBD1 as D (5 bases). The V end was cut by 5 bases, the J end by 5 bases, with 15 bases between. The CDR3 consists of 14 residues. Germline values: CDR1 SGHTA, CDR2 FQGNSA. The DNA for the CDR3 is TGTGCCAGCAGCCACCAGGGTTGGGAAACTGAAGCTTTCTTT. Its translation: CASSHQGWETEAFF.

This clonotype was seen only once. A read error may account for a junction end that differs from germline. J is TRBJ2-7 and V is TRBV15, with D possibly TRBD1 on 6 matching bases. Germline CDR1 reads LNHNV; CDR2 reads YYDKDF (reference sequence). The CDR3 is 16 amino acids. The CDR3 loop reads CATSRDHFGRGYGQYF. In DNA form, the CDR3 reads TGTGCCACCAGCAGAGATCATTTCGGCAGGGGATACGGGCAGTACTTC.

The chain has TRBV6-2 or TRBV6-3 and TRBJ1-5; D gene ambiguous. The CDR3 consists of 15 residues. Germline CDR1 is MNHEY and CDR2 is SVGEGT. V lost 6 bases to trimming and J lost 3 bases, with 15 bases between them. The CDR3 region is CASRPTGRFNQPQHF. The DNA of the CDR3 is TGTGCCAGCAGACCTACCGGACGATTCAATCAGCCCCAGCATTTT.

V and J are TRBV30 and TRBJ2-1, with 10 bases identical to TRBD1. This CDR3 contains 17 residues. Germline values: CDR1 GTSNPN, CDR2 SVGIG (reference sequence). Trimming at V came to 3 bases and at J to 0 bases, leaving 8 bases not matched to a gene. The DNA of the CDR3 is TGTGCCTGGAGCGCAGGACAGGGGGTAAGCTCCTACAATGAGCAGTTCTTC. It yields the protein CAWSAGQGVSSYNEQFF.

This clonotype was seen repeatedly, ten times or more. The gene calls are TRBV12-3 or TRBV12-4 and TRBJ1-5; D remains unclear. The CDR3 runs 13 residues. Trimming removed 3 bases from V and 7 bases from J, with 10 bases in between. The CDR3 sequence is CASSFREGQPQHF. The CDR3, as DNA: TGTGCCAGCAGTTTTAGGGAGGGACAGCCCCAGCATTTT.

Here the CDR3 reads CASSHATGGAGQPQHF. The CDR3 bases are TGTGCCAGCAGCCATGCTACAGGGGGCGCGGGCCAGCCCCAGCATTTT. The chain uses TRBV4-2 and TRBJ1-5; 9 bases fit TRBD1. Germline V lookup: CDR1 LGHNA, CDR2 YNFKEQ. With V trimmed by 3 bases and J by 7 bases, 10 bases remained unmatched. The CDR3 is 16 amino acids.

The chain combines TRBV2 with TRBJ1-4, with a weak D call TRBD1 (6 bases). The germline V gene encodes CDR1 SNHLY and CDR2 FYNNEI. V shed 3 bases and J shed 9 bases, with 17 bases lying between them. The CDR3 extends over 15 amino acids. CDR3 sequence: CASSEWGPARKKLFF. The CDR3 nucleotides are TGTGCCAGCAGTGAGTGGGGGCCCGCGAGGAAAAAACTGTTTTTT.

This chain uses TRBV5-1 with TRBJ2-1, with 7 bases fitting TRBD2. The CDR3 covers 14 residues. Per germline, CDR1 SGHRS and CDR2 YFSETQ. V shed 5 bases, J shed 5 bases, and the junction held 7 bases outside the gene matches. CDR3 bases: TGCGCCAGCAGAAGGGCTAGCGGTGACAATGAGCAGTTCTTC. It specifies CASRRASGDNEQFF.

This clonotype was observed a few times. The CDR3 bases are TGCAGCGTGGGTTCCTCACCCCTCCACTTT. This translates into CSVGSSPLHF. This rearrangement joins TRBV29-1 to TRBJ1-6; D uncertain. V gave up 6 bases and J gave up 10 bases, with 7 bases separating them. In germline, CDR1 is SQVTM, CDR2 ANQGSEA. The CDR3 extends over 10 amino acids.

This clonotype came up a few times. J is TRBJ1-2 and V is TRBV7-9; no clear D gene. Looked up from germline, CDR1 is SEHNR and CDR2 is FQNEAQ (reference sequence). Trimming removed 7 bases at V and 6 bases at J, with 15 bases between. This CDR3 spans 13 amino acids. The CDR3 reads CASNHQDGDGYTF. The CDR3 region has the DNA TGTGCCAGCAACCATCAGGACGGCGATGGCTACACCTTC.

The chain carries TRBV12-3 or TRBV12-4 and TRBJ1-1, with D perhaps matching TRBD1 (6 bases). V gave up 6 bases and J gave up 12 bases, with 14 bases separating them. This CDR3 has 11 residues. The CDR3 region is CASSRQEMTFF. DNA for the CDR3: TGTGCCAGCAGCCGACAGGAGATGACTTTCTTT.